These 27 T cell receptor beta chains originate from one sample sequenced in a study of CD8 T cells in Susac syndrome. With random hexamers, about 0.45 to 1 ug RNA was reverse transcribed. TCRdb reanalysed the immunoSEQ multiplex PCR reads using MiXCR and keeps one entry per CDR3 protein. Of over 150,000 distinct CDR3 sequences detected, over 90% appear once; the ten largest clones hold around 0.085%. Sequencing used CD4+ T cells from PBMCs. The receptors originated from a human donor with multiple sclerosis.

This rearrangement joins TRBV4-1 to TRBJ2-7; a weak D match, TRBD2 (6 bases). Germline V lookup: CDR1 MGHRA, CDR2 YSYEKL. V gave up 1 base and J gave up 6 bases, with 16 bases separating them. The CDR3 runs to 15 residues. The CDR3 nucleotides read TGCGCCAGCAGCCAAGGCCAAGGACTATTTTCCGAGCAGTACTTC. It specifies CASSQGQGLFSEQYF.

The count of this clonotype is one. The chain links TRBV30 to TRBJ1-2; D uncertain. Trimming removed 3 bases from V and 4 bases from J, with 12 bases in between. Germline values: CDR1 GTSNPN, CDR2 SVGIG (reference sequence). The CDR3 runs 13 residues. CDR3: CAWSPDGLYGYTF. The CDR3 DNA reads TGTGCCTGGAGCCCGGACGGGCTCTATGGCTACACCTTC.

The chain joins TRBV20-1 to TRBJ2-7, with D unresolved. The V gene's germline CDR1 is DFQATT and CDR2 SNEGSKA (reference sequence). The CDR3 is 13 amino acids. V lost 2 bases and J 5 bases, leaving 13 bases between the germline ends. In DNA, the CDR3 is TGCAGTGCTAGATCGGGTAGGATCGACGAGCAGTACTTC. Its protein is CSARSGRIDEQYF.

This chain joins TRBV12-3 or TRBV12-4 and TRBJ2-2; D ambiguous. The V end was cut by 2 bases, the J end by 8 bases, with 9 bases between. The CDR3 spans 13 residues. The DNA of the CDR3 is TGTGCCAGCAGTTTATCAGCTTGGGGGGAGCTGTTTTTT. Translating it yields CASSLSAWGELFF.

This chain connects TRBV5-6 to TRBJ2-5; D is unclear. The germline V and J ends were trimmed by 4 bases and 5 bases, with 9 bases remaining between them. The CDR3 runs 12 residues. Germline V lookup: CDR1 SGHDT, CDR2 YYEEEE. CDR3 bases: TGTGCCAGCAGCCGGCAGATCGAGACCCAGTACTTC. It is translated as CASSRQIETQYF.

This rearrangement joins TRBV7-9 to TRBJ1-2; D remains unclear. The CDR3 sequence is 15 residues long. Trimming took off 1 base at V and 2 bases at J, with 11 bases between the two ends. Germline CDR1 and CDR2: SEHNR and FQNEAQ (reference sequence). The chain's CDR3 is CASSLGVLLNYGYTF. CDR3 coding DNA: TGTGCCAGCAGCTTAGGTGTGCTACTCAACTATGGCTACACCTTC. Based on the CDR3 plus reference TRBV7-9 and TRBJ1-2, the full variable domain is DTGVSQNPRHKITKRGQNVTFRCDPISEHNRLYWYRQTLGQGPEFLTYFQNEAQLEKSRLLSDRFSAERPKGSFSTLEIQRTEQGDSAMYLCASSLGVLLNYGYTFGSGTRLTVV.

The chain has TRBV29-1 and TRBJ1-1; D remains ambiguous. V lost 7 bases and J lost 3, with 18 bases in between. Per the germline V gene, CDR1 is SQVTM and CDR2 is ANQGSEA. The length of the CDR3 is 14 residues. CDR3 nucleotides: TGCAGCGCACCCCTCTCGGGGTGGGACACTGAAGCTTTCTTT. It encodes CSAPLSGWDTEAFF.

The chain uses TRBV29-1 and TRBJ1-2; D is ambiguous. The CDR3 has 11 residues. Trimming shortened V by 8 bases and J by 6 bases, and 13 bases separated the two germline ends. In germline, CDR1 is SQVTM, CDR2 ANQGSEA. In DNA form, the CDR3 reads TGCAGCTCCTCTGAGGCAAATGGCTACACCTTC. Its protein product is CSSSEANGYTF.

This chain connects TRBV30 to TRBJ2-1; 15 bases align to TRBD2. V lost 1 base to trimming and J lost 8 bases; unmatched junction nucleotides: 6. Germline assignment: CDR1 GTSNPN and CDR2 SVGIG (reference sequence). The CDR3 loop spans 16 amino acids. CDR3 in amino acids: CAWSAWTSGGADEQFF. CDR3 DNA: TGTGCCTGGAGTGCGTGGACTAGCGGGGGGGCTGATGAGCAGTTCTTC.

The chain joins TRBV19 to TRBJ1-1; D gene unclear. V shed 6 bases and J shed 0 bases, with 8 bases lying between them. The CDR3 runs to 13 residues. CDR1 is LNHDA, CDR2 SQIVND, per germline (reference sequence). CDR3 residues: CASRLGLNTEAFF. CDR3 nucleotides: TGTGCCAGTAGGCTGGGGTTGAACACTGAAGCTTTCTTT.

V is TRBV27 and J is TRBJ1-2, with a possible D match to TRBD1 (6 bases). In germline, CDR1 is MNHEY, CDR2 SMNVEV (reference sequence). Trimming took 10 bases from V and 4 from J, leaving 19 bases between them. The CDR3 is 14 amino acids. The DNA of the CDR3 is TGTGCCACAAAGATCAGGGGAAGCGGCTATGGCTACACCTTC. Translation: CATKIRGSGYGYTF.

The chain has TRBV4-1 and TRBJ2-4; weak D call: TRBD2 (6 bases). Trimming cost V 0 bases and J 3 bases, with 15 bases left between them. This CDR3 has 17 amino acids. Germline V gene sequence: CDR1 MGHRA, CDR2 YSYEKL. CDR3 DNA sequence: TGCGCCAGCAGCCAAGAGCCGGGCCGGGGGATCAAAAACATTCAGTACTTC. This encodes CASSQEPGRGIKNIQYF.

The V call is TRBV20-1, the J call TRBJ2-1, with 8 bases fitting TRBD2. CDR1 is DFQATT and CDR2 is SNEGSKA in the germline V gene (reference sequence). J was trimmed by 5 bases and V by 0 bases; bases with no gene match: 15. The CDR3 runs 18 residues. The CDR3 sequence: CSARDPRGFGGRHNEQFF. The CDR3 DNA follows: TGCAGTGCTAGAGATCCGAGGGGATTCGGCGGGAGGCACAATGAGCAGTTCTTC.

This chain joins TRBV10-3 and TRBJ2-1; D ambiguous. V lost 2 bases to trimming and J lost 15 bases, with 11 bases between them. Germline CDR1 reads ENHRY; CDR2 reads SYGVKD. The CDR3 extends over 11 amino acids. This CDR3 is CAISEGPSSFF. Written as DNA, the CDR3 is TGTGCCATCAGTGAGGGGCCATCCTCGTTCTTC.

The chain employs TRBV7-8 and TRBJ2-7, with a weak D call TRBD2 (5 bases). In germline, CDR1 is SGHVS, CDR2 FQNEAQ. The V end was cut by 2 bases, the J end by 3 bases, with 11 bases between. This CDR3 is 14 amino acids long. Here the CDR3 reads CASSLQLGSYEQYF. The CDR3 nucleotides are TGTGCCAGCAGCTTACAGTTGGGGAGCTACGAGCAGTACTTC.

The genes are TRBV18 and TRBJ2-3; 10 positions agree with TRBD2. This CDR3 contains 16 residues. Germline values: CDR1 KGHSH, CDR2 LQKENI. J was trimmed by 0 bases and V by 3 bases; bases with no gene match: 3. The CDR3 is CASSPLAGASTDTQYF. The CDR3 nucleotides are TGTGCCAGCTCACCTCTAGCGGGGGCGAGCACAGATACGCAGTATTTT.

The chain joins TRBV30 to TRBJ1-5; 9 nucleotides align to TRBD1. The V gene end was trimmed by 3 bases and the J gene end by 6 bases; junction bases not matched to a gene: 3. Germline-derived CDR1 and CDR2 are GTSNPN and SVGIG (reference sequence). The CDR3 spans 13 residues. The CDR3 nucleotides are TGTGCCTGGAGCGGGACAGGGCTTCAGCCCCAGCATTTT. Protein: CAWSGTGLQPQHF. Filled out from reference TRBV30 and TRBJ1-5, the complete variable domain reads SQTIHQWPATLVQPVGSPLSLECTVEGTSNPNLYWYRQAAGRGLQLLFYSVGIGQISSEVPQNLSASRPQDRQFILSSKKLLLSDSGFYLCAWSGTGLQPQHFGDGTRLSIL.

The V and J genes are TRBV12-3 or TRBV12-4 and TRBJ1-4; 8 bases match TRBD1. The CDR3 covers 15 residues. J was trimmed by 2 bases and V by 4 bases; bases with no gene match: 3. CDR3 protein: CASSSNRGTNEKLFF. Written as DNA, the CDR3 is TGTGCCAGCAGTTCCAACAGGGGGACTAATGAAAAACTGTTTTTT.

The chain couples TRBV27 to TRBJ2-7; 7 bases fit TRBD2. Germline V gives CDR1 MNHEY, CDR2 SMNVEV (reference sequence). This CDR3 contains 13 residues. J was trimmed by 4 bases and V by 6 bases; bases with no gene match: 6. The CDR3 reads CASSGTTEYEQYF. CDR3 nucleotide sequence: TGTGCCAGCAGCGGGACTACCGAATACGAGCAGTACTTC.

The chain is built from TRBV24-1 and TRBJ2-5; the D gene could be TRBD1 or TRBD2 (5 bases each). Trimming stripped 2 bases from V and 7 bases from J, with 10 bases between. CDR1 is KGHDR and CDR2 is SFDVKD in the germline V gene. CDR3 size: 13 residues. This CDR3 is CATSDSPRGTQYF. The CDR3 region has the DNA TGTGCCACCAGTGATTCTCCGAGGGGGACCCAGTACTTC.

This clonotype appeared once. This chain links TRBV3-1 with TRBJ2-7, with D hard to call. The CDR3 spans 12 residues. Deletions cut 3 bases from V and 7 bases from J, with 10 bases between. Germline loops: CDR1 LGHDT, CDR2 YNNKEL (reference sequence). The CDR3 DNA reads as TGTGCCAGCAGCCATCTTTACGGGGAGCAGTACTTC. Its protein is CASSHLYGEQYF.

The chain links TRBV7-9 to TRBJ2-5; D is uncertain. Trimming stripped 8 bases from V and 1 base from J, with 8 bases between. CDR3 length equals 12 residues. Per germline, CDR1 SEHNR and CDR2 FQNEAQ (reference sequence). CDR3 sequence reads: CASVAIQETQYF. Written as DNA, the CDR3 is TGTGCCAGCGTGGCTATCCAAGAGACCCAGTACTTC.

The chain carries TRBV29-1 and TRBJ2-4; a weak D match, TRBD1 (6 bases). The length of the CDR3 is 13 residues. V lost 6 bases and J 0 bases, leaving 9 bases between the germline ends. Germline V CDR1 and CDR2: SQVTM, ANQGSEA. CDR3 sequence reads: CSVKQGAKNIQYF. The CDR3 DNA reads TGCAGCGTCAAACAGGGAGCCAAAAACATTCAGTACTTC. Based on the CDR3 plus reference TRBV29-1 and TRBJ2-4, the full variable domain is SAVISQKPSRDICQRGTSLTIQCQVDSQVTMMFWYRQQPGQSLTLIATANQGSEATYESGFVIDKFPISRPNLTFSTLTVSNMSPEDSSIYLCSVKQGAKNIQYFGAGTRLSVL.

This clonotype was recorded only once. The rearrangement uses TRBV7-9 and TRBJ2-1; D is perhaps TRBD2 (7 bases). V was shortened by 7 bases and J by 2 bases, with 15 bases between the two germline ends. Germline loops: CDR1 SEHNR, CDR2 FQNEAQ (reference sequence). The length of the CDR3 is 15 residues. CDR3: CASTQTGGPYNEQFF. CDR3 bases: TGTGCCAGCACCCAAACGGGGGGCCCCTACAATGAGCAGTTCTTC.

The genes are TRBV20-1 and TRBJ2-3, with TRBD2 identical over 8 bases. The CDR3 consists of 13 residues. V gave up 3 bases and J gave up 4 bases; unmatched junction bases: 3. Germline values: CDR1 DFQATT, CDR2 SNEGSKA (reference sequence). In nucleotides, the CDR3 is TGCAGTGCTAGGGGACTAGGCGCAGATACGCAGTATTTT. Its protein is CSARGLGADTQYF.

The V gene is TRBV19, the J gene TRBJ1-1, with D uncertain. The length of the CDR3 is 12 residues. Germline V gene lookup returns CDR1 LNHDA and CDR2 SQIVND (reference sequence). The germline V and J ends were trimmed by 3 bases and 6 bases, with 8 bases remaining between them. This chain's CDR3 is CASSMRGPEAFF. CDR3 DNA: TGTGCCAGTAGTATGAGAGGTCCTGAAGCTTTCTTT.

The chain uses TRBV20-1 and TRBJ2-5, with D possibly being TRBD2 (7 bases). Germline V CDR1 and CDR2: DFQATT, SNEGSKA (reference sequence). V lost 6 bases and J lost 5, with 19 bases in between. This CDR3 has 14 amino acids. The CDR3 coding sequence is TGCAGTGCCAGCCTCGGCGGGGGCGGGGAGACCCAGTACTTC. Protein sequence: CSASLGGGGETQYF.